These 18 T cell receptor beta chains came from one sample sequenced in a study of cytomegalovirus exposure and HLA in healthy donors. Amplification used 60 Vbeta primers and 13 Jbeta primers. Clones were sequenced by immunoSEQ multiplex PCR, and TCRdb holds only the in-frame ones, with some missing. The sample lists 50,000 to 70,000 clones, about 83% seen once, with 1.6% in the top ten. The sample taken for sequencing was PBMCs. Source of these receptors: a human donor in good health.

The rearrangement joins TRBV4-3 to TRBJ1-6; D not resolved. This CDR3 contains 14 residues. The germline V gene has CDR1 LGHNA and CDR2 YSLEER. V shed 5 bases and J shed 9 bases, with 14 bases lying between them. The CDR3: CASSLTLEGSPLHF. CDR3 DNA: TGCGCCAGCAGCTTGACACTGGAGGGTTCACCCCTCCACTTT.

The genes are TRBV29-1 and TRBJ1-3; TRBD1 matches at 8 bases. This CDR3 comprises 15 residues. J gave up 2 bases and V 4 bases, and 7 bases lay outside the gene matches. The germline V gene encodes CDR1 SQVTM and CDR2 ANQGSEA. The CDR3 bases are TGCAGCGTTGGGGGTCAGGGGGCGACTGGAAACACCATATATTTT. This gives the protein CSVGGQGATGNTIYF.

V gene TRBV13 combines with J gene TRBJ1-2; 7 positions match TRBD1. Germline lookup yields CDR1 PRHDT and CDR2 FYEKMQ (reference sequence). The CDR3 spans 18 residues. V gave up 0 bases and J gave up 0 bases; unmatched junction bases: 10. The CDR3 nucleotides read TGTGCCAGCAGCTTAGGCCGGAACAGGGGACCGTCTAACTATGGCTACACCTTC. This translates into CASSLGRNRGPSNYGYTF.

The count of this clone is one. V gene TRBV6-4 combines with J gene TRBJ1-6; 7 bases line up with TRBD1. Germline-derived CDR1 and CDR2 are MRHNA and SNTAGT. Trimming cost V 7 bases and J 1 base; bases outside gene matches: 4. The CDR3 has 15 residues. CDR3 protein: CASIPGQSYNSPLHF. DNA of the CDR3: TGTGCCAGCATACCGGGACAGTCCTATAATTCACCCCTCCACTTT.

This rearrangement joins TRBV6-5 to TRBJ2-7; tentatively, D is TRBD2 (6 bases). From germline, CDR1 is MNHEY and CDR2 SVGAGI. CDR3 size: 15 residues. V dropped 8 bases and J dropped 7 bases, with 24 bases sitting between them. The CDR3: CASRGLAEGPAEQYF. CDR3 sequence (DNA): TGTGCCAGCCGCGGCTTGGCGGAGGGGCCTGCTGAGCAGTACTTC.

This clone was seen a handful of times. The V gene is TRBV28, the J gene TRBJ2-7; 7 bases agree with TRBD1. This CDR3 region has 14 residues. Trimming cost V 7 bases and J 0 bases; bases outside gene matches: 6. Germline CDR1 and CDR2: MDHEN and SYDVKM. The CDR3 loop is CASISGQSSYEQYF. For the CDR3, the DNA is TGTGCCAGCATCTCGGGACAGAGCTCCTACGAGCAGTACTTC.

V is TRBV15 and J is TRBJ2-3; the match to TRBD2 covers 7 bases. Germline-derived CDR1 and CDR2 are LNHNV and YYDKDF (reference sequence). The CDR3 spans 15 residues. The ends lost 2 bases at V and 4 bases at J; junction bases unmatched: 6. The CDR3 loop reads CATSRRRESPDTQYF. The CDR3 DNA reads TGTGCCACCAGCAGACGGCGGGAGAGCCCAGATACGCAGTATTTT.

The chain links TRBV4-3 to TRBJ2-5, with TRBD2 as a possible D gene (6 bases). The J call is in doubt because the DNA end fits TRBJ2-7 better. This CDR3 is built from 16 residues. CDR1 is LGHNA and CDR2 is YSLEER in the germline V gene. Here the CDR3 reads CASSYNPVGGFYEQYF. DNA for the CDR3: TGCGCCAGCAGCTACAATCCGGTCGGGGGTTTCTACGAGCAGTACTTC.

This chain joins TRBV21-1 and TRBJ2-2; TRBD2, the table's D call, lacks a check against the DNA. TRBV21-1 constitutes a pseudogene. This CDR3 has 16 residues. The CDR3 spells CASSKGGETLTGELFF. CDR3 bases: TGTGCCAGCAGCAAAGGGGGGGAGACACTCACCGGGGAGCTGTTTTTT.

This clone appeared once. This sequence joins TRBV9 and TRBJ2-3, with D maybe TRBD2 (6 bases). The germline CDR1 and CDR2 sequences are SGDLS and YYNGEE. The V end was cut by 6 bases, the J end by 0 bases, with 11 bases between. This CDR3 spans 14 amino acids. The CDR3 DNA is TGTGCCAGCAACCGGGACTCAAGCACAGATACGCAGTATTTT. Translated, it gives CASNRDSSTDTQYF.

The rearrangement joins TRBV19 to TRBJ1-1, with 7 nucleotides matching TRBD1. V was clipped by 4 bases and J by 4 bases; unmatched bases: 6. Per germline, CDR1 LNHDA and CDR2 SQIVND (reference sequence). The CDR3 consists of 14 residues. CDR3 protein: CASSRDREGTEAFF. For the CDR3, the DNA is TGTGCCAGTAGTAGGGACAGAGAGGGCACTGAAGCTTTCTTT.

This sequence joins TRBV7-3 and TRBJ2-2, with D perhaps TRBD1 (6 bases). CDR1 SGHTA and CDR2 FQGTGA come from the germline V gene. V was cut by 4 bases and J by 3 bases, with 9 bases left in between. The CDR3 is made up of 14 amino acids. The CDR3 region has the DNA TGTGCCAGCAGCTCGACAGGATACACCGGGGAGCTGTTTTTT. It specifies CASSSTGYTGELFF. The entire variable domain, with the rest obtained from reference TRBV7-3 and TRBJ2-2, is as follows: GAGVSQTPSNKVTEKGKYVELRCDPISGHTALYWYRQSLGQGPEFLIYFQGTGAADDSGLPNDRFFAVRPEGSVSTLKIQRTERGDSAVYLCASSSTGYTGELFFGEGSRLTVL.

DNA of the CDR3: TGCGCCAGCAGACGACTAGCGGAATCAATTGGCACAGATACGCAGTATTTT. Translating gives CASRRLAESIGTDTQYF. The chain links TRBV4-1 to TRBJ2-3; 9 positions agree with TRBD2. Germline CDR1 and CDR2: MGHRA and YSYEKL. The CDR3 sequence is 17 residues long. V dropped 6 bases and J dropped 1; count of bases not matched to a gene: 11.

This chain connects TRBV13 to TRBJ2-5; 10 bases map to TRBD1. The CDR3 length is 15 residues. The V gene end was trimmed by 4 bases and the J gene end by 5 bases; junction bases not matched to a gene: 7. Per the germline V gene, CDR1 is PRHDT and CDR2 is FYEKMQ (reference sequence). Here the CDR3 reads CASSWGTGVLETQYF. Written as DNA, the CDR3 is TGTGCCAGCAGCTGGGGGACAGGGGTTTTGGAGACCCAGTACTTC.

The CDR3 sequence is CAISGQGTYEQYF. The CDR3 DNA is TGTGCCATCAGTGGACAGGGCACATACGAGCAGTACTTC. The J gene is TRBJ2-7, the V gene TRBV10-3; the match to TRBD1 covers 7 bases. CDR1 is ENHRY and CDR2 is SYGVKD in the germline V gene. The CDR3 is 13 amino acids. V lost 4 bases to trimming and J lost 4 bases; unmatched junction nucleotides: 4.

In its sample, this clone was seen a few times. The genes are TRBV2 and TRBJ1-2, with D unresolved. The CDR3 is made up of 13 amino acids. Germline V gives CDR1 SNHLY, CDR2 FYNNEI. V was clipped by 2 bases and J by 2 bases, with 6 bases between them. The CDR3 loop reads CASSELRNYGYTF. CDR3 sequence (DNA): TGTGCCAGCAGTGAACTCAGAAACTATGGCTACACCTTC.

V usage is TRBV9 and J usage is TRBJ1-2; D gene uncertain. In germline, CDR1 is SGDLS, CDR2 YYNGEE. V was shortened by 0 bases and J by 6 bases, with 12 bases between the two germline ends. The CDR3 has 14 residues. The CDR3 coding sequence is TGTGCCAGCAGCGTAGACTATGGCGGAAATGGCTACACCTTC. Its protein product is CASSVDYGGNGYTF.

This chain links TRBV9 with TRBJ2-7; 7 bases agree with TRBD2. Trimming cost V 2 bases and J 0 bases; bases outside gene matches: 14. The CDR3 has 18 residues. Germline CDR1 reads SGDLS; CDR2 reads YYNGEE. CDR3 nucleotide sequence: TGTGCCAGCAGCGTGGGGAGGGCGGTGGTCTCAACCTCCTACGAGCAGTACTTC. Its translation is CASSVGRAVVSTSYEQYF.